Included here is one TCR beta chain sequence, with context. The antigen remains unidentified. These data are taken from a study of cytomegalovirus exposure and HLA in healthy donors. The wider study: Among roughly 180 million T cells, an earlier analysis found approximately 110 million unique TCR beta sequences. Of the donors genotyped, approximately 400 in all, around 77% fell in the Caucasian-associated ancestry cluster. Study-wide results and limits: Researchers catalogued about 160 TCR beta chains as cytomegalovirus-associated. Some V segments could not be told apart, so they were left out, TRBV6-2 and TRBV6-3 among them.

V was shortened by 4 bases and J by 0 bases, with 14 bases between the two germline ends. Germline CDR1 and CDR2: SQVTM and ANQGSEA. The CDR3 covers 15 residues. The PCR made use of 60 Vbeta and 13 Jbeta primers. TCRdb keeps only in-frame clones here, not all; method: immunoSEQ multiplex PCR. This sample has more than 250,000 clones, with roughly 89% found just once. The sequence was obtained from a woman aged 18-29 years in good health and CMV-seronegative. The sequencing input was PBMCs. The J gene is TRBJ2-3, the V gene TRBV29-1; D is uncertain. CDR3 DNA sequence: TGCAGCGTTGGTGGGTACGGAGACAGCACAGATACGCAGTATTTT. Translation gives CSVGGYGDSTDTQYF.